This T cell receptor beta chain was captured in a study of blood T cell repertoires in COVID-19. Whole-study context: T cells, B-cell-depleted T cells, or PBMCs supplied cDNA or gDNA.

In Seattle, patients joined the study during active infection and were tracked longitudinally. Some clones are missing from TCRdb's copy, which holds only in-frame ones; the method was immunoSEQ multiplex PCR. Of more than 60,000 clones in the sample, under 90% were seen once. Germline CDR1 reads SGHTA; CDR2 reads FQGNSA. V dropped 3 bases and J dropped 4; count of bases not matched to a gene: 8. CDR3 size: 16 residues. This chain connects TRBV7-2 to TRBJ2-3, with 9 bases aligning to TRBD2. The clonotype comes from a man aged 45-65 years with COVID-19, enrolled during active disease. The sample comprised peripheral blood. CDR3 nucleotides: TGTGCCAGCAGCTTCGTTAGCGGGGGAGCGTCAGATACGCAGTATTTT. Residues: CASSFVSGGASDTQYF.